This TCR beta chain was recovered during a study of early stage breast cancer tumors. The CDR3 spans 15 residues. The J segment lost 4 bases and the V segment lost 4 bases, leaving 6 bases of the junction unmatched. The germline V gene encodes CDR1 LNHNV and CDR2 YYDKDF (reference sequence). Regarding the study as a whole: Tumors had approximately 2.5-fold higher T cell density than normal breast. Unsorted bulk genomic DNA sequencing lacked pairing and functional marker data.

This table comes from immunoSEQ multiplex PCR, and its TCRdb copy is limited to in-frame clones, with some not included. The profile covers roughly 40,000 clones, with about 78% appearing a single time and about 7.2% taken by the ten largest. Concerning this clone: Its matching antigen is unknown.

J is TRBJ1-4 and V is TRBV15; the match to TRBD1 covers 7 bases. This receptor was taken from a person between 50 and 60 years old with breast cancer. Material: blood. The CDR3 nucleotides are TGTGCCACCAGCACCAGGACAGGCCGTAATGAAAAACTGTTTTTT. This codes for CATSTRTGRNEKLFF.